This entry concerns a single TCR beta chain. No antigen is known for it. The sample comes from a study of Tregs in tolerant kidney transplant recipients. Points from the study as a whole: This study did not directly address biological reproducibility.

Clones were sequenced by immunoSEQ multiplex PCR, and TCRdb holds only the in-frame ones, with some missing. The sample has more than 12,000 clones, 80% seen once; the top ten hold approximately 1.5%. The CDR3 covers 13 residues. Germline values: CDR1 ENHRY, CDR2 SYGVKD. V lost 6 bases and J lost 2, with 11 bases in between. Unstimulated regulatory T cells (CD4+CD25+CD127-), CD4+CD25- non-regulatory cells, CD4 and CD8 cells were FACS-sorted from thawed PBMCs. The chain is built from TRBV10-3 and TRBJ2-7; TRBD1 might be the D (6 bases). Sample: Tregs from blood, taken before the transplant. This receptor was obtained from a human donor who received a combined kidney and bone marrow transplant. The CDR3: CAIRPDSPYEQYF. The DNA of the CDR3 is TGTGCCATCAGACCGGACAGCCCCTACGAGCAGTACTTC.